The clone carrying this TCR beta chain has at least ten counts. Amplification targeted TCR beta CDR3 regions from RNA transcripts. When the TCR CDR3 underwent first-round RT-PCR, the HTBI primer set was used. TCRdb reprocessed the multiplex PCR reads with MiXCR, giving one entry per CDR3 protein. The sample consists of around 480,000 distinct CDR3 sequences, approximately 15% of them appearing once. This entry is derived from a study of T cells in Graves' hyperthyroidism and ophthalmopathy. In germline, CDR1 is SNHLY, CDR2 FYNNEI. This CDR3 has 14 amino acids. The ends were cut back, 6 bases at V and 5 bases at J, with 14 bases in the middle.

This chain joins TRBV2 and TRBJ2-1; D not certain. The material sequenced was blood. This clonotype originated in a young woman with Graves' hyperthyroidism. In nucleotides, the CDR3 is TGTGCCAGCAGGACGAGCAAGCGTGACAATGAGCAGTTCTTC. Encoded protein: CASRTSKRDNEQFF.